This T cell receptor beta chain was sequenced in a study of neurological immune-mediated disorders. Via MiXCR, TCRdb re-called the 5' RACE reads, giving one row per CDR3 protein. The table includes under 70,000 distinct CDR3 sequences, 5.2% detected once. Germline loops: CDR1 DFQATT, CDR2 SNEGSKA (reference sequence). Trimming removed 0 bases from V and 0 bases from J, with 3 bases in between. The CDR3 has 14 amino acids. Whole-study findings and limits: None of the CDR3 amino acid sequences found in expanded clones was shared across subjects. This suggests that the TCR-beta repertoires were private in all groups.

There are many counts of this clonotype. The antigen remains undetermined. Source material was 2 million unsorted PBMCs, stored at -80 °C in RNAlater. This chain connects TRBV20-1 to TRBJ2-6; D is undetermined. Sequenced sample: PBMCs. The receptor was derived from a young woman with multiple sclerosis. CDR3 residues: CSARDYSGANVLTF. DNA of the CDR3: TGCAGTGCTAGAGATTACTCTGGGGCCAACGTCCTGACTTTC.